Listed here are 26 T cell receptor beta chains from one sample, sequenced in a study of T cell responses to AZD1222 COVID-19 vaccine (dated by TCRdb to about 2021). The method behind the library was the immunoSEQ multiplex PCR assay. Held by TCRdb, this immuneACCESS table contains in-frame sequences only and omits some clones. Under half of the omission traces to an unresolved V gene where checked; the cause of the rest is unknown. The sample records some 180,000 clones, 88% of which are singletons. 0.49% of the sample lies in the top ten. The time point label corresponds to: baseline before first vaccination. The specimen was peripheral blood, collected on day 0 of AZD1222 vaccination. The receptors were gathered from an adult in good health.

This chain joins TRBV5-4 and TRBJ1-2; 10 positions agree with TRBD1. V lost 3 bases to trimming and J lost 5 bases; unmatched junction nucleotides: 4. This CDR3 comprises 14 residues. Germline CDR1 and CDR2: SGHNT and YYREEE (reference sequence). This chain's CDR3 is CASSSRDRGYGYTF. CDR3 sequence (DNA): TGTGCCAGCAGCTCCCGGGACAGGGGTTATGGCTACACCTTC.

In the case of this clone: The sample holds other DNA sequences that translate to the same CDR3. This chain connects TRBV7-2 to TRBJ1-1; D remains unclear. Germline V gene lookup returns CDR1 SGHTA and CDR2 FQGNSA. Trimming took off 3 bases at V and 1 base at J, with 6 bases between the two ends. The CDR3 totals 13 residues. The CDR3: CASSLKWNTEAFF. The DNA for the CDR3 is TGTGCCAGCAGCTTGAAGTGGAACACTGAAGCTTTCTTT.

The genes are TRBV4-3 and TRBJ2-1; 9 bases are a match to TRBD2. The germline V gene encodes CDR1 LGHNA and CDR2 YSLEER. The CDR3 is 18 amino acids. J lost 10 bases, V lost 0 bases, and 16 bases had no gene match. This chain's CDR3 is CASSQDEPGTRRGGEQFF. CDR3 nucleotide sequence: TGCGCCAGCAGCCAAGATGAACCGGGGACCCGGCGGGGGGGCGAGCAGTTCTTC.

This clone has a handful of counts. The V call is TRBV30, the J call TRBJ1-1, with no clear D. V lost 4 bases and J lost 1, with 28 bases in between. The CDR3 runs 19 residues. Germline V gives CDR1 GTSNPN, CDR2 SVGIG (reference sequence). The CDR3 DNA is TGTGCCTGGACCCGACTCGGATACCGTTTTGAACAGACGAACACTGAAGCTTTCTTT. Its translation: CAWTRLGYRFEQTNTEAFF.

The J gene is TRBJ1-3, the V gene TRBV4-2, with TRBD1 as a possible D gene (5 bases). This CDR3 has 16 amino acids. Deletions cut 4 bases from V and 4 bases from J, with 17 bases between. CDR1 LGHNA and CDR2 YNFKEQ come from the germline V gene. The CDR3 region is CASSPTGGRVGNTIYF. CDR3 coding DNA: TGTGCCAGCAGCCCGACGGGCGGCAGGGTGGGAAACACCATATATTTT.

This chain connects TRBV29-1 to TRBJ1-1; TRBD1 matches 12 bases. Germline V gene sequence: CDR1 SQVTM, CDR2 ANQGSEA. This CDR3 has 13 residues. The ends lost 6 bases at V and 5 bases at J; junction bases unmatched: 4. In DNA, the CDR3 is TGCAGCGTGGGGACAGGGGGCTATACTGAAGCTTTCTTT. This gives the protein CSVGTGGYTEAFF. The variable domain in full, with the rest retrieved from reference TRBV29-1 and TRBJ1-1, is SAVISQKPSRDICQRGTSLTIQCQVDSQVTMMFWYRQQPGQSLTLIATANQGSEATYESGFVIDKFPISRPNLTFSTLTVSNMSPEDSSIYLCSVGTGGYTEAFFGQGTRLTVV.

V usage is TRBV6-5 and J usage is TRBJ1-5; unclear D gene. Trimming removed 5 bases at V and 5 bases at J, with 7 bases between. Per germline, CDR1 MNHEY and CDR2 SVGAGI. This CDR3 has 12 amino acids. CDR3 bases: TGTGCCAGCAGTCCAGGACATCAGCCCCAGCATTTT. Amino acids: CASSPGHQPQHF.

V usage is TRBV19 and J usage is TRBJ2-7; 7 nucleotides agree with TRBD1. V was clipped by 3 bases and J by 0 bases; unmatched bases: 2. The CDR3 length is 14 residues. Germline assignment: CDR1 LNHDA and CDR2 SQIVND (reference sequence). CDR3 DNA: TGTGCCAGTAGTATGGCAGGGGGCTCCTACGAGCAGTACTTC. Its protein is CASSMAGGSYEQYF.

The V gene is TRBV11-1, the J gene TRBJ2-2; D gene uncertain. This CDR3 is 14 amino acids long. V lost 7 bases and J 5 bases, leaving 14 bases between the germline ends. The germline V gene encodes CDR1 SGHAT and CDR2 FQDESV (reference sequence). The CDR3 bases are TGTGCCAGCACCCCGAATGGTTGGACCGGGGAGCTGTTTTTT. Amino acids: CASTPNGWTGELFF.

The rearrangement links TRBV10-3 to TRBJ2-3; 8 nucleotides agree with TRBD2. The CDR3 covers 15 residues. From germline, CDR1 is ENHRY and CDR2 SYGVKD. V dropped 6 bases and J dropped 3; count of bases not matched to a gene: 8. The CDR3 DNA sequence: TGTGCCATCAGGACTGGACTAGCCCCTACAGATACGCAGTATTTT. Translated, it gives CAIRTGLAPTDTQYF.

The chain uses TRBV24-1 and TRBJ2-3; 7 bases agree with TRBD2. Germline V gene data show CDR1 as KGHDR and CDR2 as SFDVKD. J was trimmed by 2 bases and V by 0 bases; bases with no gene match: 4. The CDR3 totals 16 residues. The CDR3 nucleotides are TGTGCCACCAGTGATTTGCGCGGGGGTATCACAGATACGCAGTATTTT. Amino acid sequence: CATSDLRGGITDTQYF.

The chain is built from TRBV30 and TRBJ1-5; D is ambiguous. Germline CDR1 and CDR2: GTSNPN and SVGIG (reference sequence). This CDR3 is built from 12 residues. V was clipped by 3 bases and J by 4 bases, with 7 bases between them. The CDR3 DNA is TGTGCCTGGAGAACGGGGAATCAGCCCCAGCATTTT. This gives the protein CAWRTGNQPQHF.

The rearrangement links TRBV3-1 (or the pseudogene TRBV3-2) to TRBJ2-5; TRBD2 matches 10 bases. Germline-derived CDR1 and CDR2 are LGHDT and YNNKEL (reference sequence). The junction had 7 bases not matched to a gene; V was cut back by 10 bases and J by 2 bases. The CDR3 is 14 residues long. The CDR3: CATTLAGVQETQYF. The CDR3 nucleotides read TGTGCCACCACCCTAGCGGGGGTGCAAGAGACCCAGTACTTC.

The rearrangement joins TRBV19 to TRBJ1-1; no clear D gene. CDR3 length equals 13 residues. From germline, CDR1 is LNHDA and CDR2 SQIVND (reference sequence). V dropped 7 bases and J dropped 7 bases, with 16 bases sitting between them. CDR3 sequence (DNA): TGTGCCAGTACTCCGGGGTTACGGGGTGAAGCTTTCTTT. Translation gives CASTPGLRGEAFF.

This clone was observed a few times. The rearrangement uses TRBV7-2 and TRBJ2-1, with TRBD2 matching 14 bases. This CDR3 has 19 amino acids. The germline V gene encodes CDR1 SGHTA and CDR2 FQGNSA. After removal of 5 bases from V and 6 bases from J, the junction contained 15 bases not matched to a gene. CDR3 protein: CASSAHPTSGGARGNEQFF. The CDR3 nucleotides read TGTGCCAGCAGCGCCCACCCGACTAGCGGGGGGGCTAGAGGCAATGAGCAGTTCTTC.

The chain couples TRBV7-9 to TRBJ1-2; D perhaps matches TRBD1 (5 bases). The CDR3 sequence is 14 residues long. Trimming took 2 bases from V and 4 from J, leaving 11 bases between them. Germline values: CDR1 SEHNR, CDR2 FQNEAQ (reference sequence). CDR3 sequence (DNA): TGTGCCAGCAGCTTAACGGGGAGGGGCTATGGCTACACCTTC. Amino acids: CASSLTGRGYGYTF.

The CDR3 loop is CASRTGGGPNEKLFF. The CDR3 nucleotides read TGTGCCAGCAGGACTGGGGGGGGGCCCAATGAAAAACTGTTTTTT. The chain recombines TRBV28 with TRBJ1-4; D perhaps matches TRBD1 (6 bases). Trimming removed 6 bases at V and 5 bases at J, with 16 bases between. This CDR3 contains 15 residues. Germline values: CDR1 MDHEN, CDR2 SYDVKM.

The V gene is TRBV24-1, the J gene TRBJ2-3, with 14 bases aligning to TRBD2. The CDR3 sequence is 18 residues long. Germline values: CDR1 KGHDR, CDR2 SFDVKD. The junction had 12 bases not matched to a gene; V was cut back by 3 bases and J by 8 bases. The CDR3 DNA is TGTGCCACCAGTGATCCCGGATCCGGGACTAGCGGGAGATGTACGCAGTATTTT. It is translated as CATSDPGSGTSGRCTQYF.

The V gene is TRBV6-2 or TRBV6-3, the J gene TRBJ2-2, with D perhaps matching TRBD1 (6 bases). Germline V lookup: CDR1 MNHEY, CDR2 SVGEGT. The CDR3 covers 17 residues. Trimming cost V 1 base and J 2 bases, with 14 bases left between them. CDR3 nucleotide sequence: TGTGCCAGCAGTTACTACCGCCAGGGGACCAACACCGGGGAGCTGTTTTTT. Translation: CASSYYRQGTNTGELFF.

The rearrangement links TRBV9 to TRBJ2-1, with TRBD2 matching 7 bases. This CDR3 contains 18 residues. Germline V gene lookup returns CDR1 SGDLS and CDR2 YYNGEE. Unmatched junction bases numbered 13, after V lost 0 bases and J lost 4 bases. CDR3 loop: CASSVEGGGSQFYNEQFF. CDR3 bases: TGTGCCAGCAGCGTAGAGGGTGGCGGGAGTCAATTTTACAATGAGCAGTTCTTC.

The chain carries TRBV6-5 and TRBJ1-2; D may be TRBD1 (5 bases). V was cut by 7 bases and J by 4 bases, with 19 bases left in between. This CDR3 has 15 residues. The V gene's germline CDR1 is MNHEY and CDR2 SVGAGI. The DNA of the CDR3 is TGTGCCAGCATAGAATCCACAGGTCATCTCTATGGCTACACCTTC. Translating gives CASIESTGHLYGYTF.

This rearrangement joins TRBV24-1 to TRBJ1-2, with a possible D match to TRBD1 (6 bases). CDR1 and CDR2 (germline): KGHDR, SFDVKD. The CDR3 runs to 15 residues. V was clipped by 4 bases and J by 4 bases, with 15 bases between them. The CDR3 nucleotides read TGTGCCACCAGTGACCAAACTCAGGGGCCCTATGGCTACACCTTC. It translates to CATSDQTQGPYGYTF.

As concerns this clone: This could be a read error, since a much larger clone is one nucleotide away. The gene calls are TRBV6-4 and TRBJ2-2; D call uncertain. The CDR3 totals 14 residues. Trimming took 0 bases from V and 5 from J, leaving 7 bases between them. The germline gives CDR1 MRHNA, CDR2 SNTAGT. The CDR3 DNA reads TGTGCCAGCAGTGACTCGGGCGAGACCGGGGAGCTGTTTTTT. This sequence encodes CASSDSGETGELFF.

This chain joins TRBV9 and TRBJ2-4; D uncertain. Trimming shortened V by 4 bases and J by 12 bases, and 17 bases separated the two germline ends. The CDR3 extends over 13 amino acids. Germline V CDR1 and CDR2: SGDLS, YYNGEE. The CDR3, as DNA: TGTGCCAGCAGCCCGGAAGGGCTAATTACTCAGTACTTC. It translates to CASSPEGLITQYF.

This clone occurred once. The chain uses TRBV27 and TRBJ2-3; a possible D gene is TRBD1 (5 bases). The V and J ends lost 5 bases and 8 bases respectively, with 14 bases between them. This CDR3 is built from 13 residues. Germline V gene lookup returns CDR1 MNHEY and CDR2 SMNVEV (reference sequence). CDR3 nucleotide sequence: TGTGCCAGCAGTCCGCCTCTACAGGTTACGCAGTATTTT. It translates to CASSPPLQVTQYF.

V and J are TRBV3-1 (or the pseudogene TRBV3-2) and TRBJ2-5; D possibly corresponds to TRBD2 (6 bases). The length of the CDR3 is 15 residues. Trimming took 0 bases from V and 3 from J, leaving 11 bases between them. In germline, CDR1 is LGHDT, CDR2 YNNKEL (reference sequence). CDR3 sequence (DNA): TGTGCCAGCAGCCAAGATCCTAGCGAGGAAGAGACCCAGTACTTC. Translated, it gives CASSQDPSEEETQYF.